The present T cell receptor (beta chain) was sequenced within a study of spatial heterogeneity in lung cancer. Time point here: sample taken at primary tumor resection. Whole RNA came from tumor, nontumor lung or frozen PBMC and was sequenced without being sorted. The CDR3 has 16 residues. A unique molecular identifier was attached to every TCR cDNA molecule. TCRdb re-called the 5' RACE reads with MiXCR, one entry per CDR3 protein. The sample has about 38,000 distinct CDR3 sequences, 7.5% seen once. This clonotype was seen a few times. The specimen was PBMCs, collected at surgery. The rearrangement joins TRBV21-1 to TRBJ2-5; whether TRBD2, the table's D call, matches the DNA was not checked. TRBV21-1 has pseudogene status. This TCR came from a male donor with early-stage non-small cell lung cancer. Written as DNA, the CDR3 is TGTGCCAGCAGCCCAGGACTACCCGAGGGCCGTGAGACCCAGTACTTC. Protein product: CASSPGLPEGRETQYF.